Each of the 29 T cell receptor beta chains below was sequenced from the same sample in a study of blood T cells in healthy people across ages. Primed by a sample-barcoded 5' primer and a J-beta primer mix, a second PCR proceeded for roughly 7 to 11 cycles. TCRdb re-analysed the 5' RACE reads in MiXCR, keeping a single row per CDR3 protein. The repertoire holds roughly 900,000 distinct CDR3 sequences, with approximately 49% as singletons. What was sequenced was blood. The receptors here all came from a man aged 30 to 45 in good health.

This clonotype came up once. The CDR3 protein is CASSRSGIYNEQFF. CDR3 nucleotides: TGTGCCAGCAGCCGGAGCGGGATTTACAATGAGCAGTTCTTC. This rearrangement joins TRBV12-3 or TRBV12-4 to TRBJ2-1, with TRBD2 matching over 7 bases. V gave up 6 bases and J gave up 4 bases; unmatched junction bases: 6. The CDR3 extends over 14 amino acids.

The J gene is TRBJ1-1, the V gene TRBV29-1; 10 positions match TRBD1. This CDR3 comprises 17 residues. V was clipped by 7 bases and J by 5 bases; unmatched bases: 19. The germline gives CDR1 SQVTM, CDR2 ANQGSEA. The CDR3 here is CSAIGQGEESGRTEAFF. DNA for the CDR3: TGCAGCGCCATCGGACAGGGGGAAGAAAGTGGTAGGACTGAAGCTTTCTTT.

This chain joins TRBV5-1 and TRBJ1-1, with D unresolved. The germline gives CDR1 SGHRS, CDR2 YFSETQ. Trimming cost V 4 bases and J 6 bases, with 16 bases left between them. The CDR3 length is 14 residues. CDR3 amino acids: CASSHRTAAAEAFF. Here the CDR3 DNA reads TGCGCCAGCAGCCACCGGACGGCTGCGGCTGAAGCTTTCTTT. The full variable domain, with the rest looked up from reference TRBV5-1 and TRBJ1-1, is KAGVTQTPRYLIKTRGQQVTLSCSPISGHRSVSWYQQTPGQGLQFLFEYFSETQRNKGNFPGRFSGRQFSNSRSEMNVSTLELGDSALYLCASSHRTAAAEAFFGQGTRLTVV.

This clonotype was seen more than once but under ten times. V gene TRBV3-1 combines with J gene TRBJ1-6; possibly TRBD1 for D (5 bases). CDR3 length: 13 residues. Germline V gene data show CDR1 as LGHDT and CDR2 as YNNKEL (reference sequence). Trimming shortened V by 1 base and J by 16 bases, and 14 bases separated the two germline ends. This CDR3 reads CASSQVPGTKLHF. The CDR3 nucleotides are TGTGCCAGCAGCCAAGTTCCGGGGACTAAGCTCCACTTT.

The gene calls are TRBV20-1 and TRBJ2-5; D is perhaps TRBD2 (5 bases). The length of the CDR3 is 11 residues. V was trimmed by 7 bases and J by 2 bases, leaving 8 bases between them. Germline-derived CDR1 and CDR2 are DFQATT and SNEGSKA (reference sequence). The CDR3 is CSGERQETQYF. The CDR3 DNA follows: TGCAGTGGGGAGCGGCAAGAGACCCAGTACTTC.

The J gene is TRBJ2-5, the V gene TRBV12-3 or TRBV12-4, with TRBD1 matching 9 bases. CDR3 length: 12 amino acids. V shed 5 bases and J 11 bases; nucleotides not matched to a gene: 6. Written as DNA, the CDR3 is TGTGCCAGCAGTAGGGACAGGGTTACGCAGTACTTC. As protein: CASSRDRVTQYF.

This clonotype has just one count. At one of its ends the junction is not consistent with the germline gene, which may arise from a read error. The chain joins TRBV29-1 to TRBJ2-1, with no clear D. Per the germline V gene, CDR1 is SQVTM and CDR2 is ANQGSEA. The CDR3 length is 11 residues. Written as DNA, the CDR3 is TGCAGCGGCAGGATCTACAATGAGCAGGTCTTC. It is translated as CSGRIYNEQVF.

Note on this clonotype: As the CDR3 is not closed by the conserved phenylalanine or tryptophan, this likely results from a read error. The chain links TRBV12-3 or TRBV12-4 to TRBJ1-2; weak D call: TRBD1 (6 bases). V shed 6 bases and J shed 5 bases, with 16 bases lying between them. The CDR3 has 14 amino acids. DNA for the CDR3: TGTGCCAGCAGAAGGACAGCCCACGGGTATGGCTACACCGTC. This codes for CASRRTAHGYGYTV.

This clonotype was counted a single time. The chain has TRBV20-1 and TRBJ1-3; D remains ambiguous. V lost 6 bases and J 4 bases, leaving 13 bases between the germline ends. The CDR3 has 13 residues. CDR1 and CDR2 from the germline V gene are DFQATT and SNEGSKA (reference sequence). For the CDR3, the DNA is TGCAGTGCCCTGCAGCCCGGCGGAAACACCATATATTTT. Residues: CSALQPGGNTIYF.

The genes are TRBV20-1 and TRBJ1-6; weak D call: TRBD1 (6 bases). This CDR3 contains 16 residues. Germline lookup yields CDR1 DFQATT and CDR2 SNEGSKA (reference sequence). V was cut by 5 bases and J by 5 bases, with 19 bases left in between. CDR3 region: CSAPAAGGKNNSPLHF. CDR3 bases: TGCAGTGCTCCGGCGGCGGGGGGCAAGAATAATTCACCCCTCCACTTT.

This clonotype has a handful of counts. The chain links TRBV6-5 to TRBJ1-6, with D perhaps matching TRBD1 (5 bases). CDR3 size: 15 residues. Trimming removed 7 bases from V and 6 bases from J, with 16 bases in between. Germline V gives CDR1 MNHEY, CDR2 SVGAGI. This chain's CDR3 is CASTKGEARNSPLHF. The CDR3 DNA sequence: TGTGCCAGCACCAAAGGGGAAGCCCGTAATTCACCCCTCCACTTT.

The chain couples TRBV6-2 or TRBV6-3 to TRBJ1-2; no clear D gene. Trimming stripped 10 bases from V and 0 bases from J, with 18 bases between. This CDR3 is 15 amino acids long. Germline V lookup: CDR1 MNHEY, CDR2 SVGEGT. The CDR3 sequence: CATNREAYANYGYTF. The CDR3 DNA reads as TGTGCCACCAACCGGGAGGCCTATGCTAACTATGGCTACACCTTC.

This clonotype was observed a handful of times. The gene calls are TRBV4-2 and TRBJ1-4; no reliable D call. From germline, CDR1 is LGHNA and CDR2 YNFKEQ. The CDR3 runs 15 residues. Trimming removed 1 base from V and 6 bases from J, with 12 bases in between. The CDR3 region is CASSQGTAVDEKLFF. DNA for the CDR3: TGTGCCAGCAGCCAAGGGACGGCCGTCGATGAAAAACTGTTTTTT.

This clonotype occurred a few times. This chain links TRBV10-3 with TRBJ2-7; 10 bases map to TRBD1. The CDR3 contains 14 residues. Trimming cost V 4 bases and J 3 bases; bases outside gene matches: 3. Germline values: CDR1 ENHRY, CDR2 SYGVKD. CDR3: CAISGTGGIYEQYF. In nucleotides, the CDR3 is TGTGCCATCAGTGGGACAGGGGGTATCTACGAGCAGTACTTC.

This clonotype was counted only a few times. The CDR3 DNA follows: TGCAGTGCTAGAGACAGGGCTTCTTTCCCTCAGTATTTT. Its protein product is CSARDRASFPQYF. The V gene is TRBV20-1, the J gene TRBJ2-3; possible D gene TRBD1, 5 bases. The CDR3 covers 13 residues. Germline V gene lookup returns CDR1 DFQATT and CDR2 SNEGSKA (reference sequence). V shed 0 bases and J shed 12 bases, with 16 bases lying between them.

This clonotype turned up a few times. The V gene is TRBV28, the J gene TRBJ2-7, with 7 bases aligning to TRBD1. With 6 bases clipped from V and 6 bases from J, the junction kept 11 bases outside the gene matches. Germline V gives CDR1 MDHEN, CDR2 SYDVKM. The CDR3 contains 14 residues. CDR3 in DNA: TGTGCCAGCAGCCCACCGACAGGGACCTCCGAGCAGTACTTC. Translating it yields CASSPPTGTSEQYF. Together with reference TRBV28 and TRBJ2-7, the CDR3 gives the full variable domain: DVKVTQSSRYLVKRTGEKVFLECVQDMDHENMFWYRQDPGLGLRLIYFSYDVKMKEKGDIPEGYSVSREKKERFSLILESASTNQTSMYLCASSPPTGTSEQYFGPGTRLTVT.

The table lists this clonotype with many counts. The V and J genes are TRBV15 and TRBJ2-1, with D tentatively TRBD1 (6 bases). Germline V gene data show CDR1 as LNHNV and CDR2 as YYDKDF (reference sequence). The CDR3 runs to 14 residues. V gave up 1 base and J gave up 9 bases, with 13 bases separating them. The CDR3 region has the DNA TGTGCCACCAGCAGAGCTACAGGGAAAACTGAGCAGTTCTTC. This codes for CATSRATGKTEQFF.

In this sample, this clonotype turned up a few times. This rearrangement joins TRBV3-1 to TRBJ1-1, with D uncertain. This CDR3 has 14 residues. V lost 8 bases and J 2 bases, leaving 15 bases between the germline ends. Germline-derived CDR1 and CDR2 are LGHDT and YNNKEL (reference sequence). CDR3 nucleotide sequence: TGTGCCAGCCGAAAGGGAGGTCTCAACACTGAAGCTTTCTTT. Translation gives CASRKGGLNTEAFF.

The genes are TRBV5-6 and TRBJ2-6, with 10 bases that match TRBD2. The trim removed 3 bases at V and 0 bases at J, leaving 6 bases unmatched. Per germline, CDR1 SGHDT and CDR2 YYEEEE. The CDR3 consists of 18 residues. This CDR3 is CASSSITSGNSGANVLTF. DNA of the CDR3: TGTGCCAGCAGCTCAATAACTAGCGGGAACTCTGGGGCCAACGTCCTGACTTTC.

The chain joins TRBV10-2 to TRBJ1-2; 7 positions match TRBD1. CDR1 and CDR2 from the germline V gene are WSHSY and SAAADI. CDR3 size: 15 residues. V was pared by 2 bases and J by 0 bases, with 3 bases of the junction left unmatched. CDR3 coding DNA: TGCGCCAGCAGTGAGAGTCAGGGGGCTAACTATGGCTACACCTTC. Its translation: CASSESQGANYGYTF.

A note on this clonotype: At one of its ends the junction is not consistent with the germline gene, which may arise from a read error. The chain employs TRBV29-1 and TRBJ2-1, with no clear D. In germline, CDR1 is SQVTM, CDR2 ANQGSEA. The CDR3 runs 14 residues. CDR3: CSAAENGVYSEQFF. CDR3 nucleotides: TGCAGCGCCGCGGAGAATGGGGTCTACAGTGAGCAGTTCTTC.

This clonotype was detected once. The genes are TRBV29-1 and TRBJ2-5; 7 bases align to TRBD1. Germline V gene data show CDR1 as SQVTM and CDR2 as ANQGSEA. V lost 4 bases, J lost 5 bases, and 7 bases stayed unmatched. The CDR3 loop spans 13 amino acids. The CDR3 DNA reads as TGCAGCGTTGCGGGACAGAACGGGGAGACCCAGTACTTC. Its translation: CSVAGQNGETQYF.

This clonotype has just a few counts. This chain links TRBV6-5 with TRBJ2-1; maybe TRBD1 (6 bases). V dropped 4 bases and J dropped 9 bases, with 19 bases sitting between them. Germline values: CDR1 MNHEY, CDR2 SVGAGI. CDR3 length equals 15 residues. The CDR3 sequence: CASSWGHGLDGEQFF. CDR3 DNA sequence: TGTGCCAGCAGTTGGGGACACGGGCTGGACGGTGAGCAGTTCTTC.

The table lists this clonotype with a few counts. The chain has TRBV29-1 and TRBJ2-5, with D maybe TRBD1 (6 bases). The V gene's germline CDR1 is SQVTM and CDR2 ANQGSEA. The CDR3 has 14 amino acids. The V and J ends lost 8 bases and 2 bases respectively, with 18 bases between them. CDR3 sequence: CSTAEGVRQETQYF. The CDR3 DNA reads TGCAGCACCGCCGAGGGGGTGAGACAAGAGACCCAGTACTTC. The entire variable domain, with the rest obtained from reference TRBV29-1 and TRBJ2-5, is as follows: SAVISQKPSRDICQRGTSLTIQCQVDSQVTMMFWYRQQPGQSLTLIATANQGSEATYESGFVIDKFPISRPNLTFSTLTVSNMSPEDSSIYLCSTAEGVRQETQYFGPGTRLLVL.

The chain uses TRBV5-1 and TRBJ1-1; D uncertain. There are 13 residues in the CDR3. Per the germline V gene, CDR1 is SGHRS and CDR2 is YFSETQ. The V and J ends lost 4 bases and 3 bases respectively, with 10 bases between them. CDR3 sequence: CASSAKRDTEAFF. CDR3 bases: TGCGCCAGCAGCGCAAAACGGGACACTGAAGCTTTCTTT.

The chain carries TRBV4-1 and TRBJ2-7; tentative D call: TRBD2 (5 bases). The CDR3 has 14 amino acids. The V end was cut by 1 base, the J end by 2 bases, with 9 bases between. The germline CDR1 and CDR2 sequences are MGHRA and YSYEKL. CDR3 protein: CASSQVDGTYEQYF. DNA for the CDR3: TGCGCCAGCAGCCAAGTCGACGGGACCTACGAGCAGTACTTC.

The V and J genes are TRBV4-3 and TRBJ1-1, with TRBD1 matching over 10 bases. J lost 4 bases, V lost 3 bases, and 5 bases had no gene match. The germline CDR1 and CDR2 sequences are LGHNA and YSLEER. The CDR3 spans 15 residues. The CDR3 here is CASSQWTGGVTEAFF. The DNA of the CDR3 is TGCGCCAGCAGCCAGTGGACAGGGGGAGTCACTGAAGCTTTCTTT.

This chain joins TRBV28 and TRBJ1-5; no firm D call. Trimming removed 10 bases at V and 2 bases at J, with 18 bases between. There are 15 residues in the CDR3. Germline V gene sequence: CDR1 MDHEN, CDR2 SYDVKM. CDR3 residues: CATDDRVGGNQPQHF. The CDR3 DNA is TGTGCCACCGATGACCGGGTCGGGGGCAATCAGCCCCAGCATTTT.

Notes on this clonotype: One junction end disagrees with the germline gene, perhaps due to a read error. The rearrangement links TRBV11-1 to TRBJ1-2; D might be TRBD1 (5 bases). The length of the CDR3 is 13 residues. Germline V gene lookup returns CDR1 SGHAT and CDR2 FQDESV (reference sequence). In DNA form, the CDR3 reads TGTGCCAACAGCGCCACGGGACGAGCCGGCTACACCTTC. Translated: CANSATGRAGYTF. Based on the CDR3 plus reference TRBV11-1 and TRBJ1-2, the full variable domain is EAEVAQSPRYKITEKSQAVAFWCDPISGHATLYWYRQILGQGPELLVQFQDESVVDDSQLPKDRFSAERLKGVDSTLKIQPAELGDSAMYLCANSATGRAGYTFGSGTRLTVV.